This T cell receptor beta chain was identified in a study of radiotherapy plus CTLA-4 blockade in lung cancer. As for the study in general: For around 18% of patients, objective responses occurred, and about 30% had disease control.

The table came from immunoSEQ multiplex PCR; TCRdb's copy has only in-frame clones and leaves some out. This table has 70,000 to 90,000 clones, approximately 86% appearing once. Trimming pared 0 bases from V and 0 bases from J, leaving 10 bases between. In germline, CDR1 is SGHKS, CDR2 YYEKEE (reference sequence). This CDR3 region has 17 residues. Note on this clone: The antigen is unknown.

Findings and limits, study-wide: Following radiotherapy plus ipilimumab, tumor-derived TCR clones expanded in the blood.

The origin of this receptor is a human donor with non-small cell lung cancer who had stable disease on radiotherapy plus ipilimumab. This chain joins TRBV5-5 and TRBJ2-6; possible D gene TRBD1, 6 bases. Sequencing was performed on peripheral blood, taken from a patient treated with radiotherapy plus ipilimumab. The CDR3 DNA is TGTGCCAGCAGCTTGGGGTTAGGGGGCTCTGGGGCCAACGTCCTGACTTTC. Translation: CASSLGLGGSGANVLTF. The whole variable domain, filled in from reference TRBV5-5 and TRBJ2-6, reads DAGVTQSPTHLIKTRGQQVTLRCSPISGHKSVSWYQQVLGQGPQFIFQYYEKEERGRGNFPDRFSARQFPNYSSELNVNALLLGDSALYLCASSLGLGGSGANVLTFGAGSRLTVL.